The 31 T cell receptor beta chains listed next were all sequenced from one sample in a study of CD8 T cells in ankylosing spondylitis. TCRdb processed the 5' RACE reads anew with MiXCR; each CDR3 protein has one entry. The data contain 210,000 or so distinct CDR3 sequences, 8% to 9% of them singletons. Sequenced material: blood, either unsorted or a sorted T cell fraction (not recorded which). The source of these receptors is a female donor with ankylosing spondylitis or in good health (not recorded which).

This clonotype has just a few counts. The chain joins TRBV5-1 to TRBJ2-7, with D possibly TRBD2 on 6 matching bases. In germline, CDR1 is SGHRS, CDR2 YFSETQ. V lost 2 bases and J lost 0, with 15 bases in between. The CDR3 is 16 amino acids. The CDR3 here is CASSFSGSGVSYEQYF. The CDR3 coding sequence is TGCGCCAGCAGCTTCTCTGGGTCGGGGGTCTCCTACGAGCAGTACTTC.

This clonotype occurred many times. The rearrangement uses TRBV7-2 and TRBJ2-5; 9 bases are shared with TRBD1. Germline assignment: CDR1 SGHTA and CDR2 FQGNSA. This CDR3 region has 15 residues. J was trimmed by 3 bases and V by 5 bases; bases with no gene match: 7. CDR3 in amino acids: CASSPRQGGEETQYF. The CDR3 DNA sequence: TGTGCCAGCAGCCCCCGACAGGGGGGGGAAGAGACCCAGTACTTC. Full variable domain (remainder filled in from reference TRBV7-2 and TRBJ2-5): GAGVSQSPSNKVTEKGKDVELRCDPISGHTALYWYRQSLGQGLEFLIYFQGNSAPDKSGLPSDRFSAERTGGSVSTLTIQRTQQEDSAVYLCASSPRQGGEETQYFGPGTRLLVL.

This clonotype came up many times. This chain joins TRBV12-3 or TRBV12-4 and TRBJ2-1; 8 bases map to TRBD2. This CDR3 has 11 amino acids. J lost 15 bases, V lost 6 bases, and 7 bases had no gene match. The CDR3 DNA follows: TGTGCCAGCAGCATCAGGACTAGCCTGTTCTTC. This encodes CASSIRTSLFF.

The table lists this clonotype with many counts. The CDR3 bases are TGTGCCAGCAGTTTATTGGGCCAGTATTTT. The encoded protein is CASSLLGQYF. This sequence joins TRBV27 and TRBJ2-3; D remains ambiguous. The CDR3 contains 10 residues. Trimming stripped 1 base from V and 12 bases from J, with 5 bases between. Germline V gene data show CDR1 as MNHEY and CDR2 as SMNVEV (reference sequence).

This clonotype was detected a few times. This CDR3 is CASSLTRPSGRHIQYF. The CDR3 DNA reads as TGTGCCAGCAGCTTAACCCGACCTAGCGGGAGACACATTCAGTACTTC. The rearrangement uses TRBV7-2 and TRBJ2-4, with 10 bases aligning to TRBD2. CDR1 SGHTA and CDR2 FQGNSA come from the germline V gene. V gave up 2 bases and J gave up 8 bases; unmatched junction bases: 9. This CDR3 has 16 amino acids.

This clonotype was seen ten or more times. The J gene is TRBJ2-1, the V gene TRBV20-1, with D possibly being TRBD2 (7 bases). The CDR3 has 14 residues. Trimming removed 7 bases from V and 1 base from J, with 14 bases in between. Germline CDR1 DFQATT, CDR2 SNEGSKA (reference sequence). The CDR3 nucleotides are TGCAGTGTCTCGGGGGGCGCATCCTACAATGAGCAGTTCTTC. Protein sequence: CSVSGGASYNEQFF.

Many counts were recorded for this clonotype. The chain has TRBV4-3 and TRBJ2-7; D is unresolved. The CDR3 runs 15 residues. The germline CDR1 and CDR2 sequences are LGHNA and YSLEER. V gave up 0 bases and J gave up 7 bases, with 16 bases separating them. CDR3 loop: CASSQDRGKPYEQYF. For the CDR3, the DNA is TGCGCCAGCAGCCAAGATCGAGGAAAGCCGTATGAGCAGTACTTC.

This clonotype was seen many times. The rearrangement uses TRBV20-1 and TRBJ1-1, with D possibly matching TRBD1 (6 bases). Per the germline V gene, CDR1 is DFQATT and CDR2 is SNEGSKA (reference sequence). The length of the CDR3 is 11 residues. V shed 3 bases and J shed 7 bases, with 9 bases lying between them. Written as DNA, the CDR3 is TGCAGTGCTAGGGGGGCCGTTGAAGCTTTCTTT. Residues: CSARGAVEAFF.

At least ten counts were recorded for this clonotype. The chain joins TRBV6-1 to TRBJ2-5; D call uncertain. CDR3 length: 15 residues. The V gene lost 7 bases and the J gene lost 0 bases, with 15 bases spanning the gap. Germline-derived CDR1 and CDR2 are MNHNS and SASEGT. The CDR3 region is CASTILRSYQETQYF. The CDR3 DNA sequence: TGTGCCAGCACCATACTCAGGTCATACCAAGAGACCCAGTACTTC.

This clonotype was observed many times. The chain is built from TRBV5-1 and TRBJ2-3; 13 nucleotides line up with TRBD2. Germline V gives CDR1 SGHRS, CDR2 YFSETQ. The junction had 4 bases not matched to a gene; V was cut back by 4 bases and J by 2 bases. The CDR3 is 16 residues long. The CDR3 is CASSLGTSGITDTQYF. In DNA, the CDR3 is TGCGCCAGCAGCCTTGGGACTAGCGGGATCACAGATACGCAGTATTTT.

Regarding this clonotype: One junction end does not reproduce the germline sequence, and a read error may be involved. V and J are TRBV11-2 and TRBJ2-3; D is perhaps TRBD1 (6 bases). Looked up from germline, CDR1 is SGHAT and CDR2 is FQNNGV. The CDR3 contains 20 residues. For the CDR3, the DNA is TGTGCCAGCAGCCACCCGGGACACCAGGCGACCGACTACCGACGGGATACGCAGTGTTTT. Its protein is CASSHPGHQATDYRRDTQCF.

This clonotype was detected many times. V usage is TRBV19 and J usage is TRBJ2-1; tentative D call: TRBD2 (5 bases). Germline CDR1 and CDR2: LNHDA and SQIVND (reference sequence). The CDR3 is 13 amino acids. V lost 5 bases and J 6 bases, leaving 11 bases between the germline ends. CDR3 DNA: TGTGCCAGTAGTCAGCTAGCCGGCAATGAGCAGTTCTTC. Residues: CASSQLAGNEQFF. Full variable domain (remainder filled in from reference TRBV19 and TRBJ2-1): DGGITQSPKYLFRKEGQNVTLSCEQNLNHDAMYWYRQDPGQGLRLIYYSQIVNDFQKGDIAEGYSVSREKKESFPLTVTSAQKNPTAFYLCASSQLAGNEQFFGPGTRLTVL.

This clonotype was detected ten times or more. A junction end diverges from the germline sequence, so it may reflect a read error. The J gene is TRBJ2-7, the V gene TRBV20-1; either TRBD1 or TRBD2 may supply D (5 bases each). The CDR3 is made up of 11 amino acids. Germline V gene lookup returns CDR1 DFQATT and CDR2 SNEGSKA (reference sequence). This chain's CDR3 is CSANTGARGNF. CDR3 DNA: TGCAGTGCAAACACCGGGGCGAGAGGGAACTTC.

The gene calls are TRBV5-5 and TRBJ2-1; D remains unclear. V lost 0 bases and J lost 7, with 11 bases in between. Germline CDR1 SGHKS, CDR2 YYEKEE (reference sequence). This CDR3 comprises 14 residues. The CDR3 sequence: CASSLDPAPNEQFF. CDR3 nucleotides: TGTGCCAGCAGCTTGGACCCAGCACCAAATGAGCAGTTCTTC. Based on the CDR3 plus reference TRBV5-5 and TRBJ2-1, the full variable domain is DAGVTQSPTHLIKTRGQQVTLRCSPISGHKSVSWYQQVLGQGPQFIFQYYEKEERGRGNFPDRFSARQFPNYSSELNVNALLLGDSALYLCASSLDPAPNEQFFGPGTRLTVL.

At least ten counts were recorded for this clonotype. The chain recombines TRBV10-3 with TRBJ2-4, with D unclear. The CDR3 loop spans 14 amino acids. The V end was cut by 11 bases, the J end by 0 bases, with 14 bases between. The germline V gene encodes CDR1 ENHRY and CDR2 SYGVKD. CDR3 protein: CASAHKGAKNIQYF. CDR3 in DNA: TGTGCCTCCGCCCACAAGGGAGCCAAAAACATTCAGTACTTC.

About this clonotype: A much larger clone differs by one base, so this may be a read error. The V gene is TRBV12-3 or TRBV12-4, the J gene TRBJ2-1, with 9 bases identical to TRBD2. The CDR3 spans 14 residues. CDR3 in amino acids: CTSTKGLASYEQFF. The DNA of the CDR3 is TGTACCAGCACTAAGGGACTAGCAAGCTATGAGCAGTTCTTC.

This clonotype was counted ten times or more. CDR3 DNA: TGCAGTGCTCCAAGACATGCAGATACGCAGTATTTT. Translation: CSAPRHADTQYF. The chain carries TRBV20-1 and TRBJ2-3; the D is unclear. This CDR3 region has 12 residues. Germline loops: CDR1 DFQATT, CDR2 SNEGSKA (reference sequence). V was shortened by 5 bases and J by 4 bases, with 10 bases between the two germline ends.

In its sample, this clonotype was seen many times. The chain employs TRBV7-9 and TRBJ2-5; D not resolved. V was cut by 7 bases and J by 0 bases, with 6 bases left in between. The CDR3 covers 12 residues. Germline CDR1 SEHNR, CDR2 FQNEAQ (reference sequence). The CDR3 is CASTLYQETQYF. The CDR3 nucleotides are TGTGCCAGCACCCTCTACCAAGAGACCCAGTACTTC.

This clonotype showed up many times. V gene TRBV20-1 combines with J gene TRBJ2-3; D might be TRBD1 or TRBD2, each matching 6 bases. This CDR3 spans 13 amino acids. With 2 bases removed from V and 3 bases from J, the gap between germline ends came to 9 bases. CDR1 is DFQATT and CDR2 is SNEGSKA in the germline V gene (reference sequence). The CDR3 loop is CSARRGETDTQYF. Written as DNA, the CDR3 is TGCAGTGCTAGAAGGGGGGAGACAGATACGCAGTATTTT.

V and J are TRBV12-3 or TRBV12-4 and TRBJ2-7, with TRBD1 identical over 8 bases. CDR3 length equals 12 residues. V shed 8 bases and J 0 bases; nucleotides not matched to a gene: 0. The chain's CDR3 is CASGTGSYEQYF. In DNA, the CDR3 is TGTGCCAGCGGGACAGGCTCCTACGAGCAGTACTTC.

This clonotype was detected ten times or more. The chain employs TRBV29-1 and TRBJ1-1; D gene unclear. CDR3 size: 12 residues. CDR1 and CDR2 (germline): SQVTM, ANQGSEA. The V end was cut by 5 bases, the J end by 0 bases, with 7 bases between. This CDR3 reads CSVSQMNTEAFF. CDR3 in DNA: TGCAGCGTTAGCCAGATGAACACTGAAGCTTTCTTT.

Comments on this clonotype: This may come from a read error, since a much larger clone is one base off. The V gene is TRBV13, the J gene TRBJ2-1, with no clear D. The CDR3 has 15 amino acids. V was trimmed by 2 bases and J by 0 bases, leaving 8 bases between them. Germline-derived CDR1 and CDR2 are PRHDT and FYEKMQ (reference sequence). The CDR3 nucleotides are TGTGCCAGCAGCTTAAGGGTCCACTCCTACAATGAGCAGTTCTTC. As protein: CASSLRVHSYNEQFF.

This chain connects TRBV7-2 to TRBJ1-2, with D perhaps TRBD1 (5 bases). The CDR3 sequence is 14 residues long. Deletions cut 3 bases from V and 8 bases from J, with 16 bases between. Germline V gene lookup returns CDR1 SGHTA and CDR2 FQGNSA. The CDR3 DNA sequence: TGTGCCAGCAGCTTTGGGACCGCGGCGAGCGGCTACACCTTC. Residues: CASSFGTAASGYTF.

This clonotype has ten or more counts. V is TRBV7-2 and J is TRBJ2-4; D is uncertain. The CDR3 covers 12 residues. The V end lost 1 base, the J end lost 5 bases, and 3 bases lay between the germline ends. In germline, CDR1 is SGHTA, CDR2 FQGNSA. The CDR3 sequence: CASSLDQNIQYF. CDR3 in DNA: TGTGCCAGCAGCTTAGACCAAAACATTCAGTACTTC.

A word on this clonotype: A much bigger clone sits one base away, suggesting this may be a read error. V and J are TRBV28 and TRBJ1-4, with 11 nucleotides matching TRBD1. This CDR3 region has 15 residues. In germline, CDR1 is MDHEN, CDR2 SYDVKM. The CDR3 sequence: CASSPGTGGNEILFF. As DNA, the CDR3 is TGTGCCAGCAGCCCTGGGACAGGGGGGAATGAAATACTGTTTTTT.

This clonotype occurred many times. The CDR3 nucleotides read TGCAGCGCACTTTACCGAAGAGGAACAGATACGCAGTATTTT. It translates to CSALYRRGTDTQYF. The rearrangement links TRBV29-1 to TRBJ2-3; no clear D. Germline V lookup: CDR1 SQVTM, CDR2 ANQGSEA. This CDR3 region has 14 residues. V shed 7 bases and J shed 3 bases, with 17 bases lying between them.

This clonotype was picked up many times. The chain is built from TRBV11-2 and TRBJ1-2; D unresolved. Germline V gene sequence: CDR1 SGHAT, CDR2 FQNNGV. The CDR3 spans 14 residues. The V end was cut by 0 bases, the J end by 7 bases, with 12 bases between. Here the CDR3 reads CASSLDSPDAGYTF. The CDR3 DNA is TGTGCCAGCAGCTTAGATTCCCCAGACGCTGGCTACACCTTC.

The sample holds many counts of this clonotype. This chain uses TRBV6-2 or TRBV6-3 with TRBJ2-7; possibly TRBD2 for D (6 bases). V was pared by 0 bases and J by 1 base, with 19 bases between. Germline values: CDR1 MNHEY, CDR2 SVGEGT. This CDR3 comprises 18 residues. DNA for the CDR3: TGTGCCAGCAGTTACTCGCGGGATTGGCGGAATGGTTCCTACGAGCAGTACTTC. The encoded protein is CASSYSRDWRNGSYEQYF.

The CDR3 loop is CASSFSGQLTDTQYF. DNA for the CDR3: TGTGCCAGCAGTTTTTCGGGACAGCTCACAGATACGCAGTATTTT. The chain recombines TRBV28 with TRBJ2-3, with TRBD1 matching over 7 bases. CDR3 length: 15 amino acids. The ends lost 3 bases at V and 2 bases at J; junction bases unmatched: 5. CDR1 is MDHEN and CDR2 is SYDVKM in the germline V gene.

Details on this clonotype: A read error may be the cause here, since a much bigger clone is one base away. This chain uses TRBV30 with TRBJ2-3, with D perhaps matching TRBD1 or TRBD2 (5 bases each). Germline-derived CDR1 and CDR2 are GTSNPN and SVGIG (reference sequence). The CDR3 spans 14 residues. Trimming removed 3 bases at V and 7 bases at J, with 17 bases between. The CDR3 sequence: CAWSRTGWGYTQYF. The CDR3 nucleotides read TGTGCCTGGAGCAGAACGGGATGGGGGTATACGCAGTATTTT. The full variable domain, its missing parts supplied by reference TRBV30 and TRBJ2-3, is SQTIHQWPATLVQPVGSPLSLECTVEGTSNPNLYWYRQAAGRGLQLLFYSVGIGQISSEVPQNLSASRPQDRQFILSSKKLLLSDSGFYLCAWSRTGWGYTQYFGPGTRLTVL.

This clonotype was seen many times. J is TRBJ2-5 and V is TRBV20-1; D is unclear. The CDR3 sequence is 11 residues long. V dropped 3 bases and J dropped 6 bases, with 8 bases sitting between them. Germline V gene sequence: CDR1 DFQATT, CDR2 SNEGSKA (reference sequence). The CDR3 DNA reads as TGCAGTGCTAGTCACAGCCAGACCCAGTACTTC. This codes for CSASHSQTQYF.